This TCR beta chain was identified in a study of CD4 T cells in relation to SARS-CoV-2 and coronaviruses. About the research overall: A couple of subjects were Hispanic; patients were roughly 8 males and a handful of females.

Sorted naive or memory CD4+ cells met CEF peptides for under eleven days. Comments on this clone: Its antigen is currently unknown.

CEF-cultured naive and memory CD4+ T cell DNA got survey-level sequencing. Produced via immunoSEQ multiplex PCR; TCRdb's table is partial and in-frame only. There are 41,000 or so clones in the sample; over 70% occur only once, and over 0.95% lies in the top ten. Germline-derived CDR1 and CDR2 are SGHNT and YENEEA. There are 15 residues in the CDR3. V shed 5 bases and J shed 2 bases, with 14 bases lying between them. The sequencing input was naive CD4+ T cells from PBMCs, cultured in vitro. The sample's subset: naive CD4+ T cells isolated by negative enrichment. The sequence derives from an adult with COVID-19. The chain employs TRBV11-3 and TRBJ2-3; D is possibly TRBD1 (6 bases). CDR3 DNA: TGTGCCAGCAGCCCGAGACAGGCGAACACAGATACGCAGTATTTT. Its protein is CASSPRQANTDTQYF.